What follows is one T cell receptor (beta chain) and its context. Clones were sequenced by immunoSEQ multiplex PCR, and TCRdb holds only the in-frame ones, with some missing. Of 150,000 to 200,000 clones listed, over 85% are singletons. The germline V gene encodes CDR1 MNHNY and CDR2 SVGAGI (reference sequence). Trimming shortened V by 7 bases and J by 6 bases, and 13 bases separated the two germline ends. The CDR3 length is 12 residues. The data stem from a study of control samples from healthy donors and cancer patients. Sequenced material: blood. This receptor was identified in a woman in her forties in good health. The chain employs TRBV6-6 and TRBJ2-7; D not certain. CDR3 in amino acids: CASTNKWTEQYF. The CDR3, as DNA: TGTGCCAGCACCAACAAGTGGACCGAGCAGTACTTC.